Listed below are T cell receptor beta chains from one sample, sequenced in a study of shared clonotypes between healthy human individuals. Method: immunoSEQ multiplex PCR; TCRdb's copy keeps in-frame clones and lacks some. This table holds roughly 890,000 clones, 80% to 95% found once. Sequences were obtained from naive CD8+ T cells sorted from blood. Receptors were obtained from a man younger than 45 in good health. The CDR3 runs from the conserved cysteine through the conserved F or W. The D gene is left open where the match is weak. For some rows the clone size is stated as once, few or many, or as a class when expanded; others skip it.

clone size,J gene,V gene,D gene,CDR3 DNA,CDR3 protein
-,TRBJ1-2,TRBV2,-,TGTGCCAGCAAGGAGAGAGTACCGACACCTCCTAACTATGGCTACACCTTC,CASKERVPTPPNYGYTF
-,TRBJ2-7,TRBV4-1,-,TGCGCCAGCAGCCCCCGGGGGGCGGTGGGGGAGCAGTACTTC,CASSPRGAVGEQYF
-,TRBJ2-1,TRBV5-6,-,TGTGCCAGCAGTACCGACCGGGTGGAGTTCTTC,CASSTDRVEFF
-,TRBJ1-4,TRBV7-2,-,TGTGCCAGCAGCCTAAACAGGGTAGAAAAACTGTTTTTT,CASSLNRVEKLFF
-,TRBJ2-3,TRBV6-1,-,TGTGCCAGCAGTGAAGTTATCCGTGGGGGGTATAGCACAGATACGCAGTATTTT,CASSEVIRGGYSTDTQYF
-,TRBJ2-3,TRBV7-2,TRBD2,TGTGCCAGCAGCTTATGGGAGGGAGCAACCGATACGCAGTATTTT,CASSLWEGATDTQYF
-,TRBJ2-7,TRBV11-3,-,TGTGCCAGCAGCTTAGATTCCGGGGGGCCCTACGAGCAGTACTTC,CASSLDSGGPYEQYF
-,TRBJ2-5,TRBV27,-,TGTGCCAGCAGTTTAAGCCTGAACAACCAAGAGACCCAGTACTTC,CASSLSLNNQETQYF
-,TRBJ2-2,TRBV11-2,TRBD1,TGTGCCAGCAGCTTAGTGGCAGGGGGCGGCGGGGAGCTGTTTTTT,CASSLVAGGGGELFF
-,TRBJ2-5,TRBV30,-,TGTGCCTGGAGCGCAGACAGCCAAGAGACCCAGTACTTC,CAWSADSQETQYF
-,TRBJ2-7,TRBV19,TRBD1,TGTGCCAGTAGTCCGAGGACAGGGGTCCCCTACGAGCAGTACTTC,CASSPRTGVPYEQYF
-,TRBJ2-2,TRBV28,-,TGTGCCACAAGACAGGTCCGTGGCGGGGAGCTGTTTTTT,CATRQVRGGELFF
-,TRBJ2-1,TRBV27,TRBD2,TGTGCCAGCAGGGGACTAGCGGGACAATATGAGCAGTTCTTC,CASRGLAGQYEQFF
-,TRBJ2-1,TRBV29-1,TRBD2,TGCAGCGCCAAGGGACTAGCGGGAGGGCCGCACTACAATGAGCAGTTCTTC,CSAKGLAGGPHYNEQFF
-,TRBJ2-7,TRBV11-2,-,TGTGCCAGCTTTGGGGGACTGCACTACGAGCAGTACTTC,CASFGGLHYEQYF
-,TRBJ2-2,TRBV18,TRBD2,TGTGCCAGCTCACCAGGAGCGGGAGGCACCGGGGAGCTGTTTTTT,CASSPGAGGTGELFF
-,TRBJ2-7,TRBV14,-,TGTGCCAGCAGCCATTTGGGGCGGCAGGCCAATCCCTACGAGCAGTACTTC,CASSHLGRQANPYEQYF
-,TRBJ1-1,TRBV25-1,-,TGTGCCAGCAGTGAGGGGGATATAGTAGAAGCTTTCTTT,CASSEGDIVEAFF
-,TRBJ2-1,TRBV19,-,TGTGCCAGTAGATGGGGGGCAGGATACAATGAGCAGTTCTTC,CASRWGAGYNEQFF
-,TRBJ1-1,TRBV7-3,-,TGTGCCAGCAGCCTTCAGGGGAACACTGAAGCTTTCTTT,CASSLQGNTEAFF
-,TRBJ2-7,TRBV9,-,TGTGCCAGCACCGCCCGCAAGAAACGAGCGGGACAATACGAGCAGTACTTC,CASTARKKRAGQYEQYF
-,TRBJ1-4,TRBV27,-,TGTGCCAGCAGTTTAGCATGGCGAGGCAGGGGAGATGAAAAACTGTTTTTT,CASSLAWRGRGDEKLFF
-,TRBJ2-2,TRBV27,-,TGTGCCAGCACCTTCGGGGGAGTGAGTGCCGGGGAGCTGTTTTTT,CASTFGGVSAGELFF
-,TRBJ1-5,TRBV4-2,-,TGTGCCAGCAGCCCCGGGGAGGGGGGGAGTCAGCCCCAGCATTTT,CASSPGEGGSQPQHF
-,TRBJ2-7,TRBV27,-,TGTGCCAGCAGTTTATCGTCGGCTTCCTACGAGCAGTACTTC,CASSLSSASYEQYF
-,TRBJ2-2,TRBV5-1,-,TGCGCCAGCAGAGGGGCAGACCGTTTGGGCGGGGAGCTGTTTTTT,CASRGADRLGGELFF
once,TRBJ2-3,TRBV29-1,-,TGCAGCGTATCACCTTCGGGAGATACGCAGTATTTT,CSVSPSGDTQYF
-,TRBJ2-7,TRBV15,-,TGTGCCACCTGGGGAGCCTACGAGCAGTACTTC,CATWGAYEQYF
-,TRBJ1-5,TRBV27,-,TGTGCCAGCACATCGGAGGGTCAGCCCCAGCATTTT,CASTSEGQPQHF
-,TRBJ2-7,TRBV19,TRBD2,TGTGCCACTCGCAAGCGGGACTCCTACGAGCAGTACTTC,CATRKRDSYEQYF
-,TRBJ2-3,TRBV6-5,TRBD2,TGTGCCAGCGGACCCGGGACTAGCGGGACTGATACGCAGTATTTT,CASGPGTSGTDTQYF
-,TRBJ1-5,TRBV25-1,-,TGTGCCAGCTCTCCAGACGGCCATAGCAATCAGCCCCAGCATTTT,CASSPDGHSNQPQHF
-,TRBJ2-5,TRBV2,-,TGTGCCAGCAGAGATACTACGACAGCCCAAGAGACCCAGTACTTC,CASRDTTTAQETQYF
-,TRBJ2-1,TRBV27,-,TGTGCCAGCAGTTTAAGTGCAGGGTGGTCGGGTGAGCAGTTCTTC,CASSLSAGWSGEQFF